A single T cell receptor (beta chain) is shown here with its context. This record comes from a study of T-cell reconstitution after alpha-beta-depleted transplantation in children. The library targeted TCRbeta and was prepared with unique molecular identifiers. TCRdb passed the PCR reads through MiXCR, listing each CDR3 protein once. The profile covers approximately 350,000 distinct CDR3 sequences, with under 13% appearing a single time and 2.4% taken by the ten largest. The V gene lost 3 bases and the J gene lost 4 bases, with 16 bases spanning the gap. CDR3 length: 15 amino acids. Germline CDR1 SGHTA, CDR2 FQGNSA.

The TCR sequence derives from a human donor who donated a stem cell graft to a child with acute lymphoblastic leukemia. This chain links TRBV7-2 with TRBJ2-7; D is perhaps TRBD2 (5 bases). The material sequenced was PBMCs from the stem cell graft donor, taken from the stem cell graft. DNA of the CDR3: TGTGCCAGCAGCTTTACGGGGTGGGGTGGATACGAGCAGTACTTC. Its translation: CASSFTGWGGYEQYF. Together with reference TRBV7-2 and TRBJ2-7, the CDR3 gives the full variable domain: GAGVSQSPSNKVTEKGKDVELRCDPISGHTALYWYRQSLGQGLEFLIYFQGNSAPDKSGLPSDRFSAERTGGSVSTLTIQRTQQEDSAVYLCASSFTGWGGYEQYFGPGTRLTVT.